This TCR beta chain came from a study of blood T cell repertoires in COVID-19. Across the study: The United States, Italy and Spain were the sources of the acute and convalescent COVID-19 samples. T cells, B-cell-depleted T cells, or PBMCs provided the cDNA or gDNA that served as material.

The CDR3 covers 20 residues. Germline lookup yields CDR1 SGHRS and CDR2 YFSETQ. The ends lost 1 base at V and 0 bases at J; junction bases unmatched: 16. Authors' methods: From reference gene primer amplification, estimates of nucleated cell counts were derived. TCRdb's copy holds only in-frame clones and misses some; the assay was immunoSEQ multiplex PCR. V, J and clone size are those of that table, while D and trimming were read from the DNA. The table records approximately 400,000 clones, roughly 77% of them present only once. The chain employs TRBV5-1 and TRBJ2-3, with TRBD1 identical over 8 bases. The sequence was obtained from a human donor with acute or convalescent COVID-19. The donor label of this sample is uncertain. Sequenced material: peripheral blood. The CDR3 sequence: CASSLRGHIGTGASTDTQYF. CDR3 nucleotides: TGCGCCAGCAGCTTGCGCGGGCACATAGGGACAGGTGCTAGCACAGATACGCAGTATTTT.